Below are 32 T cell receptor beta chains sequenced from a single sample in a study of blood T cell repertoires in COVID-19. The repertoire was sequenced with immunoSEQ multiplex PCR; TCRdb's copy has only in-frame clones and lacks some. The repertoire holds 300,000 to 350,000 clones, with roughly 85% as singletons. The source material was PBMCs or T cells enriched from blood (not recorded which). The source is a young man who had recovered from COVID-19.

The rearrangement uses TRBV5-4 and TRBJ2-4, with D perhaps TRBD2 (6 bases). Trimming left V 4 bases short and J 0 bases short, with 14 bases between. From germline, CDR1 is SGHNT and CDR2 YYREEE (reference sequence). This CDR3 spans 16 amino acids. CDR3 DNA sequence: TGTGCCAGCAGCCGACTAGGGGACCTAGCCAAAAACATTCAGTACTTC. Translating gives CASSRLGDLAKNIQYF. The complete variable domain, with remaining parts taken from reference TRBV5-4 and TRBJ2-4, reads ETGVTQSPTHLIKTRGQQVTLRCSSQSGHNTVSWYQQALGQGPQFIFQYYREEENGRGNFPPRFSGLQFPNYSSELNVNALELDDSALYLCASSRLGDLAKNIQYFGAGTRLSVL.

The chain couples TRBV7-2 to TRBJ2-2, with D possibly matching TRBD1 (6 bases). Trimming removed 3 bases from V and 5 bases from J, with 7 bases in between. The CDR3 length is 13 residues. Germline V gene data show CDR1 as SGHTA and CDR2 as FQGNSA. The CDR3 DNA is TGTGCCAGCAGCTTTAGGGGGACCGGGGAGCTGTTTTTT. Its translation: CASSFRGTGELFF.

The chain recombines TRBV18 with TRBJ2-2; D not resolved. CDR1 and CDR2 (germline): KGHSH, LQKENI. There are 15 residues in the CDR3. V dropped 3 bases and J dropped 4 bases, with 12 bases sitting between them. The CDR3 DNA is TGTGCCAGCTCACCCTACCAACCGGGCACCGGGGAGCTGTTTTTT. Amino acids: CASSPYQPGTGELFF.

The V and J genes are TRBV5-4 and TRBJ2-2, with TRBD2 matching 7 bases. Germline CDR1 reads SGHNT; CDR2 reads YYREEE (reference sequence). The CDR3 has 16 residues. V shed 0 bases, J shed 1 base, and the junction held 3 bases outside the gene matches. The DNA of the CDR3 is TGTGCCAGCAGCTTGGCTCAGCGGGGGAACACCGGGGAGCTGTTTTTT. Residues: CASSLAQRGNTGELFF.

This clone has only one observation. The CDR3: CASTRGDTYNEQFF. The DNA of the CDR3 is TGTGCCAGCACCCGGGGGGATACCTACAATGAGCAGTTCTTC. The V gene is TRBV7-9, the J gene TRBJ2-1; 7 bases match TRBD2. V shed 7 bases and J 2 bases; nucleotides not matched to a gene: 5. The CDR3 covers 14 residues. Germline-derived CDR1 and CDR2 are SEHNR and FQNEAQ (reference sequence).

The genes are TRBV6-6 and TRBJ2-1, with D perhaps TRBD2 (5 bases). CDR3 length: 12 residues. Trimming stripped 2 bases from V and 8 bases from J, with 7 bases between. Germline lookup yields CDR1 MNHNY and CDR2 SVGAGI (reference sequence). The CDR3 loop reads CASSYEGDEQFF. The CDR3 nucleotides read TGTGCCAGCAGTTACGAGGGTGATGAGCAGTTCTTC.

This rearrangement joins TRBV4-2 to TRBJ2-3; TRBD2 matches 12 bases. After removal of 0 bases from V and 3 bases from J, the junction contained 13 bases not matched to a gene. The CDR3 runs 20 residues. Germline assignment: CDR1 LGHNA and CDR2 YNFKEQ. CDR3 bases: TGTGCCAGCAGCCAAGATCTGGCTAGCGGGGGGGCCATTCGGACAGATACGCAGTATTTT. Translated, it gives CASSQDLASGGAIRTDTQYF.

The chain links TRBV23-1 to TRBJ1-1, with D hard to call. TRBV23-1 has ORF status, its function being uncertain. The ends were cut back, 3 bases at V and 7 bases at J, with 6 bases in the middle. The CDR3 sequence is 11 residues long. Written as DNA, the CDR3 is TGCGCCAGCAGTCATTTTAGTGAAGCTTTCTTT. Translating gives CASSHFSEAFF.

This sequence joins TRBV6-2 or TRBV6-3 and TRBJ2-7, with a tentative D call TRBD2 (6 bases). Germline CDR1 and CDR2: MNHEY and SVGEGT. Trimming removed 3 bases at V and 6 bases at J, with 15 bases between. The CDR3 length is 14 residues. The CDR3 spells CASSYGGGLSEQYF. CDR3 in DNA: TGTGCCAGCAGTTATGGCGGAGGGTTATCCGAGCAGTACTTC.

The rearrangement links TRBV28 to TRBJ1-2; weak D call: TRBD1 (5 bases). V shed 5 bases and J shed 7 bases, with 26 bases lying between them. The CDR3 is 17 residues long. Looked up from germline, CDR1 is MDHEN and CDR2 is SYDVKM. CDR3 DNA: TGTGCCAGCAGTCCCGGTCACTCGCAGGGCGAATATGGTGGCTACACCTTC. It codes for CASSPGHSQGEYGGYTF.

J is TRBJ1-6 and V is TRBV6-4; 9 positions agree with TRBD1. Trimming at V came to 4 bases and at J to 9 bases, leaving 7 bases not matched to a gene. The CDR3 runs 15 residues. Germline CDR1 is MRHNA and CDR2 is SNTAGT. CDR3 region: CASSAQQGALSPLHF. DNA for the CDR3: TGTGCCAGCAGTGCACAACAGGGGGCTCTTTCACCCCTCCACTTT.

This chain uses TRBV7-9 with TRBJ1-5; TRBD1 aligns across 10 bases. The CDR3 totals 16 residues. V dropped 1 base and J dropped 6; count of bases not matched to a gene: 6. Germline lookup yields CDR1 SEHNR and CDR2 FQNEAQ (reference sequence). The CDR3 sequence: CASSLVVTGGSQPQHF. The CDR3 region has the DNA TGTGCCAGCAGCTTAGTCGTGACAGGGGGCAGTCAGCCCCAGCATTTT.

The chain joins TRBV5-1 to TRBJ1-1; 8 bases agree with TRBD1. The germline V gene has CDR1 SGHRS and CDR2 YFSETQ. The CDR3 consists of 15 residues. Trimming took 4 bases from V and 3 from J; bases not matched to a gene: 8. The chain's CDR3 is CASSHRQGLDTEAFF. In nucleotides, the CDR3 is TGCGCCAGCAGCCACAGACAGGGGTTGGACACTGAAGCTTTCTTT.

This clone has more than one count but fewer than ten. The rearrangement uses TRBV6-1 and TRBJ2-5; a weak D match, TRBD2 (5 bases). Germline CDR1 reads MNHNS; CDR2 reads SASEGT. Deletions cut 4 bases from V and 1 base from J, with 19 bases between. The CDR3 sequence is 17 residues long. For the CDR3, the DNA is TGTGCCAGCAGTGCCAACCCTGTGTCGGGGTTCCAAGAGACCCAGTACTTC. Its protein product is CASSANPVSGFQETQYF.

The sample holds a few counts of this clone. The rearrangement uses TRBV18 and TRBJ2-7; D possibly corresponds to TRBD1 (6 bases). The CDR3 sequence is 15 residues long. The V end lost 3 bases, the J end lost 6 bases, and 18 bases lay between the germline ends. Germline assignment: CDR1 KGHSH and CDR2 LQKENI. CDR3 sequence (DNA): TGTGCCAGCTCACCGTATACCCCAGGGGAATCCGAGCAGTACTTC. Encoded protein: CASSPYTPGESEQYF.

The gene calls are TRBV9 and TRBJ1-1, with TRBD1 as a possible D gene (5 bases). V lost 3 bases to trimming and J lost 10 bases, with 16 bases between them. CDR3 length: 13 amino acids. CDR1 is SGDLS and CDR2 is YYNGEE in the germline V gene. CDR3 in amino acids: CASSATPGGGAFF. In DNA, the CDR3 is TGTGCCAGCAGCGCAACCCCGGGGGGGGGAGCTTTCTTT.

In this sample, this clone turned up a few times. Here the CDR3 DNA reads TGCGCCAGCAGCGGAGGGAAGACTGAAGCTTTCTTT. Protein sequence: CASSGGKTEAFF. The chain employs TRBV5-1 and TRBJ1-1; no clear D. V was shortened by 4 bases and J by 5 bases, with 9 bases between the two germline ends. There are 12 residues in the CDR3. Germline V lookup: CDR1 SGHRS, CDR2 YFSETQ.

The chain links TRBV7-3 to TRBJ2-1; TRBD2 matches at 8 bases. J was trimmed by 5 bases and V by 5 bases; bases with no gene match: 8. Germline V gene sequence: CDR1 SGHTA, CDR2 FQGTGA. There are 15 residues in the CDR3. The CDR3 is CASSHGLAGNNEQFF. The DNA of the CDR3 is TGTGCCAGCAGCCACGGTTTAGCGGGGAACAATGAGCAGTTCTTC.

J is TRBJ1-1 and V is TRBV6-5, with 9 positions matching TRBD1. CDR1 and CDR2 from the germline V gene are MNHEY and SVGAGI. CDR3 size: 14 residues. Losses at the gene ends were 5 bases for V and 0 bases for J; bases not matched to a gene: 1. Here the CDR3 DNA reads TGTGCCAGCAGTACAGGGGGCTTGAACACTGAAGCTTTCTTT. Translated: CASSTGGLNTEAFF.

The chain carries TRBV29-1 and TRBJ2-5; D not resolved. Germline V gives CDR1 SQVTM, CDR2 ANQGSEA. V lost 5 bases and J lost 0, with 19 bases in between. The CDR3 is made up of 16 amino acids. The CDR3: CSVQTEHTDNQETQYF. In DNA, the CDR3 is TGCAGCGTTCAAACTGAACATACAGATAACCAAGAGACCCAGTACTTC.

The rearrangement links TRBV5-1 to TRBJ2-3, with D perhaps TRBD1 (6 bases). The germline V and J ends were trimmed by 5 bases and 3 bases, with 10 bases remaining between them. Germline V CDR1 and CDR2: SGHRS, YFSETQ. CDR3 size: 13 residues. The CDR3 is CASREQGTDTQYF. In DNA form, the CDR3 reads TGCGCCAGCAGGGAGCAGGGGACAGATACGCAGTATTTT.

This chain joins TRBV10-3 and TRBJ2-7; unclear D gene. The V gene lost 6 bases and the J gene lost 3 bases, with 12 bases spanning the gap. CDR1 is ENHRY, CDR2 SYGVKD, per germline. The CDR3 covers 13 residues. The CDR3 loop reads CAISPAAFYEQYF. Written as DNA, the CDR3 is TGTGCCATCAGCCCGGCGGCCTTCTACGAGCAGTACTTC.

A few counts support this clone. At one end, the junction sequence differs from germline, possibly due to a read error. The genes are TRBV7-2 and TRBJ2-7; D tentatively reads TRBD1 or TRBD2 (9 bases each). The CDR3 runs to 15 residues. Germline loops: CDR1 SGHTA, CDR2 FQGNSA. The CDR3 loop is CASSLAGQGPYEQYF. The CDR3 bases are TGTGCCAGCAGCCTAGCGGGACAGGGACCCTACGAGCAGTACTTC.

The chain is built from TRBV4-2 and TRBJ1-5; 12 bases agree with TRBD1. Germline assignment: CDR1 LGHNA and CDR2 YNFKEQ. After removal of 4 bases from V and 0 bases from J, the junction contained 10 bases not matched to a gene. This CDR3 has 19 amino acids. The CDR3 is CASSRTGTGGPYSNQPQHF. The CDR3 nucleotides read TGTGCCAGCAGCCGAACCGGGACAGGGGGCCCCTATAGCAATCAGCCCCAGCATTTT.

J is TRBJ2-2 and V is TRBV10-1; 9 bases agree with TRBD1. The CDR3 runs 16 residues. Trimming took 8 bases from V and 6 from J; bases not matched to a gene: 13. Germline loops: CDR1 WNHNN, CDR2 SYGVQD (reference sequence). The CDR3 sequence: CASSHSGTGSAGELFF. For the CDR3, the DNA is TGCGCCAGCTCCCATTCCGGGACAGGGTCTGCCGGGGAGCTGTTTTTT.

This chain uses TRBV3-1 (or the pseudogene TRBV3-2) with TRBJ2-3; no reliable D call. The length of the CDR3 is 12 residues. The V and J ends lost 3 bases and 10 bases respectively, with 11 bases between them. The germline CDR1 and CDR2 sequences are LGHDT and YNNKEL (reference sequence). The CDR3 protein is CASSHLRGAQYF. CDR3 coding DNA: TGTGCCAGCAGCCACTTAAGAGGTGCGCAGTATTTT.

V and J are TRBV6-5 and TRBJ2-2; TRBD2 aligns across 9 bases. Germline CDR1 and CDR2: MNHEY and SVGAGI. Unmatched junction bases numbered 3, after V lost 6 bases and J lost 4 bases. The CDR3 is 14 amino acids. The CDR3 loop reads CASRTSGLTGELFF. CDR3 sequence (DNA): TGTGCCAGCAGGACTAGCGGACTCACCGGGGAGCTGTTTTTT.

This chain uses TRBV5-6 with TRBJ2-2, with 8 bases identical to TRBD1. This CDR3 region has 16 residues. Trimming removed 7 bases from V and 2 bases from J; junction bases left unmatched: 10. CDR1 and CDR2 from the germline V gene are SGHDT and YYEEEE. The CDR3 here is CASLLYRGANTGELFF. The CDR3 nucleotides are TGTGCCAGCTTACTCTACAGGGGGGCCAACACCGGGGAGCTGTTTTTT.

In the case of this clone: The sample has other DNA sequences that encode this CDR3 too. The chain links TRBV19 to TRBJ2-3; TRBD2 agrees at 7 bases. V shed 2 bases and J 3 bases; nucleotides not matched to a gene: 2. Germline V gene data show CDR1 as LNHDA and CDR2 as SQIVND (reference sequence). The CDR3 has 14 amino acids. The CDR3 loop reads CASSIRGGTDTQYF. CDR3 nucleotides: TGTGCCAGTAGTATAAGGGGAGGGACAGATACGCAGTATTTT.

A few counts support this clone. The J gene is TRBJ1-2, the V gene TRBV3-1 (or the pseudogene TRBV3-2), with no clear D. Germline V gene data show CDR1 as LGHDT and CDR2 as YNNKEL (reference sequence). Trimming shortened V by 1 base and J by 6 bases, and 15 bases separated the two germline ends. The CDR3 contains 15 residues. CDR3 sequence reads: CASSQASVPFHGYTF. The CDR3 nucleotides are TGTGCCAGCAGCCAAGCCTCGGTTCCGTTTCATGGCTACACCTTC.

This sequence joins TRBV10-3 and TRBJ2-7, with 8 positions matching TRBD1. Looked up from germline, CDR1 is ENHRY and CDR2 is SYGVKD. The CDR3 consists of 14 residues. The V segment lost 10 bases and the J segment 3 bases; nucleotides outside the gene matches: 11. In DNA form, the CDR3 reads TGTGCCAGCGGCGATGACAGGGGTGGCTACGAGCAGTACTTC. It translates to CASGDDRGGYEQYF.

This clone has a handful of counts. Other DNA sequences of this sample code for an identical CDR3. The chain uses TRBV12-3 or TRBV12-4 and TRBJ1-2; the D gene is possibly TRBD1 (5 bases). The V and J ends lost 3 bases and 4 bases respectively, with 9 bases between them. The length of the CDR3 is 13 residues. The CDR3 region has the DNA TGTGCCAGCAGTTTGAGGGGAGGCTATGGCTACACCTTC. As protein: CASSLRGGYGYTF.